Listed here is a single T cell receptor (beta chain). The antigen is not known. The identical CDR3 is also encoded by other nucleotide sequences in the sample. Profiling relied on immunoSEQ multiplex PCR, and the TCRdb table lists in-frame clones only, not all of them. This table has about 1 million clones, roughly 80% appearing once. The data derive from a study of shared clonotypes between healthy human individuals. Study results and limitations: Exclusively blood specimens were collected; tissue repertoires likely differ.

Sequenced material: memory CD4+ T cells sorted from blood. Subset denoted: CD45RA-negative fraction. This TCR derives from a man aged 18 to 29 in good health.

Written as DNA, the CDR3 is TGTGCCTGGAGTAAGGGACTGACCTACAATGAGCAGTTCTTC. Translation: CAWSKGLTYNEQFF. The V and J genes are TRBV30 and TRBJ2-1, with D possibly matching TRBD2 (6 bases). The CDR3 has 14 amino acids. Germline lookup yields CDR1 GTSNPN and CDR2 SVGIG (reference sequence). Between the trimmed V and J ends, which lost 2 bases and 2 bases, there was a span of 10 bases.